This T cell receptor beta chain was documented in a study of shared clonotypes between healthy human individuals. This clone came up once. What it recognizes is unknown. The study, taken as a whole, reports: Only a few donors were included, so the genetic and exposure-history diversity represented was limited.

TCRdb's table, derived via immunoSEQ multiplex PCR, lists solely in-frame clones and lacks some. Of around 510,000 clones listed, about 96% are singletons. The specimen was naive CD4+ T cells sorted from blood. As to subset: CD45RA+ positively selected. The TCR originated in a woman aged 25 to 39 in good health.

The CDR3 sequence is CASSPGDLGYGYTF. In DNA form, the CDR3 reads TGTGCCAGCAGCCCGGGGGACCTAGGCTATGGCTACACCTTC. The rearrangement joins TRBV28 to TRBJ1-2, with a tentative D call TRBD1 (5 bases). Germline CDR1 reads MDHEN; CDR2 reads SYDVKM. The CDR3 spans 14 residues. Trimming cost V 6 bases and J 4 bases, with 15 bases left between them.